This entry lists 22 T cell receptor beta chains sequenced from one sample in a study of blood T cell repertoires in COVID-19 (dated by TCRdb to 2019 to 2021). Library preparation employed the immunoSEQ multiplex PCR assay. Here the immuneACCESS table is served through TCRdb, limited to in-frame sequences with V and J called. Missing clones are a known gap in these copies; in checked studies unresolved V genes cover under half, and the rest lacks a known reason. The sample yields around 150,000 clones; roughly 90% were counted once. Approximately 4.9% of the sample lies in the top ten. The sequenced material came from peripheral blood. The receptors derive from a young man with COVID-19, enrolled during active disease.

As regards this clone: The junction differs from germline at one of its ends, possibly a read error. The J gene is TRBJ1-2, the V gene TRBV7-6; unclear D gene. Germline values: CDR1 SGHVS, CDR2 FNYEAQ. This CDR3 has 15 residues. CDR3 residues: CASSPGHEGTLGYTF. The CDR3 nucleotides are TGTGCCAGCAGCCCCGGGCATGAGGGCACCCTGGGCTATACCTTC.

The chain carries TRBV4-1 and TRBJ1-5, with 11 nucleotides matching TRBD1. The ends lost 1 base at V and 3 bases at J; junction bases unmatched: 17. The CDR3 contains 21 residues. Per the germline V gene, CDR1 is MGHRA and CDR2 is YSYEKL. CDR3 in amino acids: CASSQALAGTGGYGLNQPQHF. DNA of the CDR3: TGCGCCAGCAGCCAAGCCCTTGCCGGGACAGGGGGATACGGACTCAATCAGCCCCAGCATTTT.

This chain joins TRBV7-2 and TRBJ1-2; 8 bases fit TRBD1. The CDR3 length is 15 residues. V shed 1 base and J 2 bases; nucleotides not matched to a gene: 3. Germline V gene sequence: CDR1 SGHTA, CDR2 FQGNSA. The CDR3 nucleotides are TGTGCCAGCAGCTTAGGGGACAGGAGGAACTATGGCTACACCTTC. It is translated as CASSLGDRRNYGYTF.

V gene TRBV5-1 combines with J gene TRBJ2-7; maybe TRBD1 (5 bases). V lost 5 bases and J lost 3, with 9 bases in between. The germline V gene has CDR1 SGHRS and CDR2 YFSETQ. The CDR3 spans 12 residues. This chain's CDR3 is CASRKDNYEQYF. CDR3 coding DNA: TGCGCCAGCAGAAAGGACAACTACGAGCAGTACTTC.

This clone was detected a few times. This CDR3 reads CASSLFSGGTDTQYF. DNA for the CDR3: TGCGCCAGCAGTTTGTTTAGCGGGGGTACAGATACGCAGTATTTT. This chain joins TRBV5-1 and TRBJ2-3, with 9 bases aligning to TRBD2. V gave up 5 bases and J gave up 3 bases; unmatched junction bases: 7. Germline values: CDR1 SGHRS, CDR2 YFSETQ. This CDR3 comprises 15 residues. Full variable domain (remainder filled in from reference TRBV5-1 and TRBJ2-3): KAGVTQTPRYLIKTRGQQVTLSCSPISGHRSVSWYQQTPGQGLQFLFEYFSETQRNKGNFPGRFSGRQFSNSRSEMNVSTLELGDSALYLCASSLFSGGTDTQYFGPGTRLTVL.

The rearrangement joins TRBV18 to TRBJ1-6, with no clear D. Trimming removed 4 bases at V and 0 bases at J, with 7 bases between. The germline CDR1 and CDR2 sequences are KGHSH and LQKENI. CDR3 size: 15 residues. The CDR3 protein is CASSLDTSYNSPLHF. The CDR3 DNA follows: TGTGCCAGCTCACTCGACACCTCCTATAATTCACCCCTCCACTTT.

V and J are TRBV6-5 and TRBJ2-7; perhaps TRBD2 as D (6 bases). Per germline, CDR1 MNHEY and CDR2 SVGAGI. The length of the CDR3 is 11 residues. The V end was cut by 8 bases, the J end by 4 bases, with 9 bases between. This chain's CDR3 is CASGGGYEQYF. CDR3 nucleotides: TGTGCCAGCGGGGGAGGTTACGAGCAGTACTTC.

This rearrangement joins TRBV7-9 to TRBJ2-7; D is uncertain. The V and J ends lost 0 bases and 4 bases respectively, with 7 bases between them. This CDR3 comprises 13 residues. Germline lookup yields CDR1 SEHNR and CDR2 FQNEAQ (reference sequence). The CDR3 protein is CASSLANLYEQYF. In DNA, the CDR3 is TGTGCCAGCAGCTTAGCTAATTTATACGAGCAGTACTTC.

The chain joins TRBV7-9 to TRBJ2-7; TRBD1 matches 9 bases. Looked up from germline, CDR1 is SEHNR and CDR2 is FQNEAQ (reference sequence). CDR3 size: 16 residues. The V segment lost 2 bases and the J segment 2 bases; nucleotides outside the gene matches: 7. CDR3: CASSLRFRDRAYEQYF. The CDR3 coding sequence is TGTGCCAGCAGCTTAAGGTTCCGGGACAGGGCCTACGAGCAGTACTTC. The full variable domain, completed using reference TRBV7-9 and TRBJ2-7, is DTGVSQNPRHKITKRGQNVTFRCDPISEHNRLYWYRQTLGQGPEFLTYFQNEAQLEKSRLLSDRFSAERPKGSFSTLEIQRTEQGDSAMYLCASSLRFRDRAYEQYFGPGTRLTVT.

The chain combines TRBV24-1 with TRBJ2-2, with 8 bases aligning to TRBD1. Per germline, CDR1 KGHDR and CDR2 SFDVKD. Trimming took 3 bases from V and 5 from J; bases not matched to a gene: 4. The CDR3 is 15 residues long. The CDR3 spells CATSDPDRVTGELFF. Here the CDR3 DNA reads TGTGCCACCAGTGATCCGGACAGGGTGACCGGGGAGCTGTTTTTT.

The V gene is TRBV9, the J gene TRBJ2-5; 13 positions agree with TRBD2. This CDR3 is 16 amino acids long. Germline CDR1 and CDR2: SGDLS and YYNGEE. J lost 5 bases, V lost 4 bases, and 8 bases had no gene match. The CDR3 spells CASSSRLAGGGETQYF. CDR3 nucleotides: TGTGCCAGCAGCTCTAGACTAGCGGGGGGAGGGGAGACCCAGTACTTC.

This clone came up once. The genes are TRBV7-9 and TRBJ2-5; TRBD2 matches 7 bases. Germline values: CDR1 SEHNR, CDR2 FQNEAQ (reference sequence). The junction had 6 bases not matched to a gene; V was cut back by 3 bases and J by 2 bases. This CDR3 has 15 amino acids. CDR3 in amino acids: CASSFPIGRQETQYF. CDR3 bases: TGTGCCAGCAGCTTTCCGATCGGGAGGCAAGAGACCCAGTACTTC. The full variable domain, its missing parts supplied by reference TRBV7-9 and TRBJ2-5, is DTGVSQNPRHKITKRGQNVTFRCDPISEHNRLYWYRQTLGQGPEFLTYFQNEAQLEKSRLLSDRFSAERPKGSFSTLEIQRTEQGDSAMYLCASSFPIGRQETQYFGPGTRLLVL.

This chain connects TRBV7-9 to TRBJ2-3; 11 bases are shared with TRBD2. Losses at the gene ends were 10 bases for V and 6 bases for J; bases not matched to a gene: 9. Germline assignment: CDR1 SEHNR and CDR2 FQNEAQ (reference sequence). The CDR3 is 14 residues long. CDR3 coding DNA: TGTGCCACCCTTAAAGCTAGCGGGGGGGATACGCAGTATTTT. This sequence encodes CATLKASGGDTQYF.

The CDR3 bases are TGTGCCAGCAGTTACTCGATGCAGGGTTATGAAAAACTGTTTTTT. This codes for CASSYSMQGYEKLFF. The rearrangement links TRBV6-5 to TRBJ1-4; possible D gene TRBD1, 5 bases. The CDR3 consists of 15 residues. Trimming shortened V by 0 bases and J by 6 bases, and 11 bases separated the two germline ends. Germline CDR1 reads MNHEY; CDR2 reads SVGAGI.

CDR3 nucleotide sequence: TGTGCCAGCTCACCACCAAATCCAGGGGGCGTGGAGTACTTC. It yields the protein CASSPPNPGGVEYF. The genes are TRBV18 and TRBJ2-7; 8 nucleotides agree with TRBD1. The junction had 9 bases not matched to a gene; V was cut back by 0 bases and J by 11 bases. The V gene's germline CDR1 is KGHSH and CDR2 LQKENI. The CDR3 contains 14 residues.

The chain combines TRBV5-1 with TRBJ2-3; 13 bases map to TRBD2. CDR1 and CDR2 (germline): SGHRS, YFSETQ. V gave up 7 bases and J gave up 3 bases; unmatched junction bases: 14. The CDR3 length is 18 residues. The CDR3 region is CASGIGTSGARGTDTQYF. CDR3 sequence (DNA): TGCGCCAGCGGAATCGGGACTAGCGGGGCCCGGGGGACAGATACGCAGTATTTT. Full variable domain (rest looked up from reference TRBV5-1 and TRBJ2-3): KAGVTQTPRYLIKTRGQQVTLSCSPISGHRSVSWYQQTPGQGLQFLFEYFSETQRNKGNFPGRFSGRQFSNSRSEMNVSTLELGDSALYLCASGIGTSGARGTDTQYFGPGTRLTVL.

The chain joins TRBV4-2 to TRBJ1-6, with D possibly TRBD1 on 6 matching bases. V was cut by 4 bases and J by 4 bases, with 14 bases left in between. This CDR3 contains 16 residues. Per the germline V gene, CDR1 is LGHNA and CDR2 is YNFKEQ. The CDR3 DNA reads as TGTGCCAGCAGCCCTACACGGACAGATTATAATTCACCCCTCCACTTT. This gives the protein CASSPTRTDYNSPLHF.

V and J are TRBV3-1 (or the pseudogene TRBV3-2) and TRBJ2-7, with 8 bases aligning to TRBD1. Germline V gives CDR1 LGHDT, CDR2 YNNKEL (reference sequence). The CDR3 is made up of 15 amino acids. The V and J ends lost 1 base and 4 bases, in that order; junction bases with no gene match: 6. This CDR3 is CASSQVSGGGYEQYF. Written as DNA, the CDR3 is TGTGCCAGCAGCCAAGTGTCAGGGGGCGGGTACGAGCAGTACTTC.

V usage is TRBV2 and J usage is TRBJ1-2; the D gene is possibly TRBD1 (5 bases). The CDR3 length is 13 residues. From germline, CDR1 is SNHLY and CDR2 FYNNEI. Trimming shortened V by 6 bases and J by 3 bases, and 11 bases separated the two germline ends. The CDR3 spells CASREGRDYGYTF. CDR3 nucleotides: TGTGCCAGCAGGGAGGGACGAGACTATGGCTACACCTTC.

The chain employs TRBV7-9 and TRBJ2-1; possibly TRBD2 for D (6 bases). This CDR3 region has 12 residues. Trimming left V 1 base short and J 9 bases short, with 7 bases between. Germline lookup yields CDR1 SEHNR and CDR2 FQNEAQ (reference sequence). CDR3 residues: CASSLGGTEQFF. In nucleotides, the CDR3 is TGTGCCAGCAGCTTAGGCGGGACTGAGCAGTTCTTC.

This chain connects TRBV27 to TRBJ1-2; 10 nucleotides line up with TRBD1. The CDR3 has 15 amino acids. Germline CDR1 reads MNHEY; CDR2 reads SMNVEV (reference sequence). V was pared by 2 bases and J by 4 bases, with 4 bases of the junction left unmatched. CDR3 DNA sequence: TGTGCCAGCAGTTTAGACAGGGGGCGGATCTATGGCTACACCTTC. This sequence encodes CASSLDRGRIYGYTF.

The chain links TRBV5-6 to TRBJ1-1, with D possibly TRBD1 on 5 matching bases. V gave up 0 bases and J gave up 5 bases, with 11 bases separating them. CDR1 is SGHDT and CDR2 is YYEEEE in the germline V gene. The CDR3 is 14 residues long. CDR3 sequence (DNA): TGTGCCAGCAGCTTGGGTAGCAAGGGGACTGAAGCTTTCTTT. Its protein product is CASSLGSKGTEAFF.